This note documents a single TCR beta chain sequence. In its sample, this clone was seen many times. This clone's antigen is unknown. No much larger clone is present one base from it, and per-base qualities are unavailable. Other DNA sequences in the same sample also yield this CDR3. This sample was taken from a study of metastatic and nonmetastatic thyroid tumors (TCRdb year 2020). Notes on the research overall: For patients with malignant and with benign thyroid disease, the researchers compared repertoires between peripheral blood samples and tumor or nodule tissue samples.

No treatment had been received by any patient before thyroid surgery. Using T-cell receptor beta sequencing, the researchers looked back retrospectively at clinical samples from patients, gathered between about 2012 and 2019. The library was produced with PCR. Sequencing was performed on an Illumina HiSeq 4000. High-throughput sequencing was used to profile the TCR beta-chain CDR3 region of every patient. The authors' analysis ran thus. A classifier to discriminate distant-metastatic papillary thyroid cancer patients was built from CDR3 differences across clinicopathological groups. To measure repertoire diversity the researchers used the Shannon index, while the Morisita-Horn index served to gauge how similar the tumor and blood repertoires were. The public reads were reprocessed in TCRdb via fastp at Q25 and MiXCR, keeping in-frame beta chains. The authors' filters were not applied to this entry. Counted in this sample were around 42,000 clones; over 9.5% of them appeared once. The ten largest clones represent roughly a quarter of the sample.

Study-wide conclusions, independent of this receptor: In both blood and tumor samples, TCR beta diversity was reported to be significantly higher in malignant tumors than in benign nodules.

Taken from the germline V gene (reference sequence), the CDR1 and CDR2 loops are MNHEY and SMNVEV. V and J lose 3 bases and 8 bases, and a span of 8 bases separates them. The CDR3 has 12 amino acids, counting the end cysteine and phenylalanine. The entry retains the CDR3 DNA only, 36 bases that are in frame from base 1. The sequencing input was blood. The rearrangement joined TRBV27 to TRBJ2-1; the D gene is perhaps TRBD2, on 6 matching bases. This receptor was taken from a female donor with papillary thyroid cancer or a benign thyroid nodule (not recorded which). Some clones in this sample may be carry-over from other donors' samples. The bases are TGTGCCAGCAGTTTGGCGGGGTATGAGCAGTTCTTC. This is translated as CASSLAGYEQFF.